The source of this TCR beta chain is a study of identical twins. MiXCR, applied by TCRdb to the 5' RACE reads, yields one record per CDR3 protein. Counted here are around 1.7 million distinct CDR3 sequences, 25% to 35% occurring once; the ten biggest clones make up approximately 0.29%. Trimming left V 6 bases short and J 0 bases short, with 13 bases between. CDR1 is SNHLY and CDR2 is FYNNEI in the germline V gene. This CDR3 is 15 amino acids long. The origin of this receptor is a newborn girl in good health. This chain links TRBV2 with TRBJ2-3; TRBD1 or TRBD2 may be the D gene (5 bases each). Sequenced material: cord blood. The CDR3: CASSGVGASTDTQYF. CDR3 nucleotide sequence: TGTGCCAGCAGCGGGGTCGGGGCTAGCACAGATACGCAGTATTTT.